These 8 T cell receptor beta chains share one sample of origin, sequenced in a study of blood T cells in healthy people across ages (dated by TCRdb to between 2014 and 2017). The method was 5' RACE. These reads were obtained on an Illumina HiSeq 2500. A second PCR of 7 to 11 cycles was performed with a sample-barcoded 5' primer and a J-beta primer mix. TCRdb cleaned the public reads at Q25 with fastp, built clones with MiXCR and kept in-frame beta chains. Each CDR3 protein appears once, grouped with its most common genes and DNA. Present in this sample are around 850,000 distinct CDR3 sequences, under 40% of which were seen just once. Approximately 13% of the sample is held by the ten biggest clonotypes. The sequenced material came from blood. The receptors were gathered from a man in his late teens or twenties in good health.

The rearrangement joins TRBV4-2 to TRBJ1-2, with 12 nucleotides matching TRBD1. The V segment lost 2 bases and the J segment 4 bases; nucleotides outside the gene matches: 5. The CDR3 has 16 amino acids. Germline V gene lookup returns CDR1 LGHNA and CDR2 YNFKEQ. The CDR3 sequence is CASSQKGQGAGYGYTF. In DNA, the CDR3 is TGTGCCAGCAGCCAAAAGGGACAGGGGGCGGGCTATGGCTACACCTTC.

This clonotype was detected once. A read error may account for a junction end that differs from germline. The CDR3 region is CSGREGNSGANVPTF. The CDR3 nucleotides are TGCAGCGGCCGTGAGGGTAACTCTGGGGCCAACGTCCCGACTTTC. The gene calls are TRBV29-1 and TRBJ2-6, with D perhaps TRBD1 or TRBD2 (5 bases each). CDR1 and CDR2 from the germline V gene are SQVTM and ANQGSEA. The length of the CDR3 is 15 residues.

J is TRBJ1-6 and V is TRBV18; D call uncertain. Germline loops: CDR1 KGHSH, CDR2 LQKENI. CDR3 length equals 13 residues. Trimming cost V 2 bases and J 8 bases, with 7 bases left between them. CDR3 region: CASSPRDHSPLHF. CDR3 in DNA: TGTGCCAGCTCACCAAGGGATCATTCACCCCTCCACTTT. The full variable domain, in which reference TRBV18 and TRBJ1-6 provide the parts outside the CDR3, is NAGVMQNPRHLVRRRGQEARLRCSPMKGHSHVYWYRQLPEEGLKFMVYLQKENIIDESGMPKERFSAEFPKEGPSILRIQQVVRGDSAAYFCASSPRDHSPLHFGNGTRLTVT.

The chain combines TRBV6-6 with TRBJ1-1, with TRBD1 identical over 8 bases. This CDR3 has 13 amino acids. The germline CDR1 and CDR2 sequences are MNHNY and SVGAGI (reference sequence). J was trimmed by 7 bases and V by 5 bases; bases with no gene match: 6. This chain's CDR3 is CASSTRQGCEAFF. CDR3 nucleotide sequence: TGTGCCAGCAGTACCCGACAGGGGTGTGAAGCTTTCTTT.

This clonotype was seen once. The germline gene is not matched at one end of the junction; a read error may be the cause. The gene calls are TRBV12-3 or TRBV12-4 and TRBJ2-3; perhaps TRBD1 as D (6 bases). The CDR3 consists of 15 residues. CDR3 amino acids: CASSRGTPHTGTQYF. In DNA, the CDR3 is TGTGCCAGCAGTCGAGGGACACCTCACACAGGTACGCAGTATTTT.

Only a few counts were recorded for this clonotype. This chain links TRBV20-1 with TRBJ2-5; 14 nucleotides align to TRBD2. The V segment lost 4 bases and the J segment 5 bases; nucleotides outside the gene matches: 3. Germline V gives CDR1 DFQATT, CDR2 SNEGSKA (reference sequence). There are 14 residues in the CDR3. CDR3 amino acids: CSAKGLAGVETQYF. CDR3 bases: TGCAGTGCTAAGGGACTAGCGGGGGTGGAGACCCAGTACTTC.

Only a few counts were recorded for this clonotype. The rearrangement uses TRBV6-5 and TRBJ2-1; no reliable D call. CDR3 length equals 13 residues. Germline lookup yields CDR1 MNHEY and CDR2 SVGAGI. Between the trimmed V and J ends, which lost 7 bases and 9 bases, there was a span of 16 bases. CDR3 bases: TGTGCCAGCACCCCTTCACTCGGACGTGAGCAGTTCTTC. The encoded protein is CASTPSLGREQFF.

This clonotype was detected only once. V and J are TRBV7-9 and TRBJ2-1; the D is unclear. Trimming cost V 7 bases and J 8 bases, with 12 bases left between them. The CDR3 has 12 amino acids. Germline V lookup: CDR1 SEHNR, CDR2 FQNEAQ (reference sequence). The CDR3 spells CASTLTLDEQFF. The CDR3 DNA follows: TGTGCCAGCACCTTGACCCTTGATGAGCAGTTCTTC. Full variable domain (outside the CDR3, taken from reference TRBV7-9 and TRBJ2-1): DTGVSQNPRHKITKRGQNVTFRCDPISEHNRLYWYRQTLGQGPEFLTYFQNEAQLEKSRLLSDRFSAERPKGSFSTLEIQRTEQGDSAMYLCASTLTLDEQFFGPGTRLTVL.